This passage covers 24 T cell receptor beta chains from one sample sequenced in a study of blood T cell repertoires in COVID-19. Only in-frame clones appear in the TCRdb table, and some are missing; sequencing was by immunoSEQ multiplex PCR. The sample shows 110,000 or so clones, approximately 79% of them seen only once. The sample consisted of peripheral blood. The receptor source for this set is a man aged 50-60 years with acute or convalescent COVID-19.

The chain links TRBV27 to TRBJ1-4; D remains unclear. The V gene lost 6 bases and the J gene lost 6 bases, with 14 bases spanning the gap. CDR1 is MNHEY and CDR2 is SMNVEV in the germline V gene (reference sequence). The CDR3 consists of 14 residues. The CDR3 loop reads CASRYWAGDEKLFF. The CDR3 DNA reads TGTGCCAGCAGATACTGGGCGGGCGATGAAAAACTGTTTTTT.

The rearrangement links TRBV7-9 to TRBJ1-1; D is unclear. The CDR3 consists of 12 residues. V was trimmed by 1 base and J by 8 bases, leaving 8 bases between them. Germline CDR1 SEHNR, CDR2 FQNEAQ (reference sequence). The CDR3 DNA sequence: TGTGCCAGCAGCTTAGGCACAGCCGAAGCTTTCTTT. Translated, it gives CASSLGTAEAFF.

The CDR3 protein is CASSLGDRGGYTF. In DNA form, the CDR3 reads TGTGCCAGCAGCTTGGGGGACAGGGGTGGCTACACCTTC. This rearrangement joins TRBV7-2 to TRBJ1-2, with 10 bases matching TRBD1. Trimming cost V 3 bases and J 7 bases; bases outside gene matches: 2. The CDR3 runs 13 residues. CDR1 is SGHTA and CDR2 is FQGNSA in the germline V gene. The variable domain in full, with the rest retrieved from reference TRBV7-2 and TRBJ1-2, is GAGVSQSPSNKVTEKGKDVELRCDPISGHTALYWYRQSLGQGLEFLIYFQGNSAPDKSGLPSDRFSAERTGGSVSTLTIQRTQQEDSAVYLCASSLGDRGGYTFGSGTRLTVV.

The chain recombines TRBV5-8 with TRBJ2-1; 7 bases align to TRBD2. Germline V gene data show CDR1 as SGHTS and CDR2 as YDEGEE. This CDR3 has 20 residues. The junction had 18 bases not matched to a gene; V was cut back by 3 bases and J by 0 bases. The CDR3 DNA sequence: TGTGCCAGCAGCTATGGGGGAGGAAGGGTTGCGGGAGTCTCCTACAATGAGCAGTTCTTC. It codes for CASSYGGGRVAGVSYNEQFF.

This clone was detected a few times. The rearrangement uses TRBV20-1 and TRBJ1-1; D remains unclear. V gave up 1 base and J gave up 11 bases, with 11 bases separating them. The CDR3 consists of 11 residues. Germline V gene lookup returns CDR1 DFQATT and CDR2 SNEGSKA (reference sequence). CDR3 loop: CSARADSGAFF. The CDR3, as DNA: TGCAGTGCTAGAGCGGATTCGGGGGCTTTCTTT.

The rearrangement links TRBV19 to TRBJ2-2; D is ambiguous. Trimming cost V 7 bases and J 4 bases, with 16 bases left between them. Germline V gene sequence: CDR1 LNHDA, CDR2 SQIVND (reference sequence). This CDR3 is built from 15 residues. The CDR3 sequence is CASIDLVGFTGELFF. CDR3 in DNA: TGTGCCAGTATTGACTTAGTCGGTTTCACCGGGGAGCTGTTTTTT.

The sample holds a few counts of this clone. The rearrangement joins TRBV2 to TRBJ1-5; 7 bases map to TRBD1. The CDR3 is 15 amino acids. CDR1 SNHLY and CDR2 FYNNEI come from the germline V gene. V lost 6 bases, J lost 1 base, and 6 bases stayed unmatched. CDR3: CASRAPGQSNQPQHF. As DNA, the CDR3 is TGTGCCAGCAGGGCCCCGGGACAGAGCAATCAGCCCCAGCATTTT.

The chain carries TRBV6-5 and TRBJ2-7, with 12 positions matching TRBD1. Trimming took 8 bases from V and 4 from J; bases not matched to a gene: 9. CDR1 and CDR2 from the germline V gene are MNHEY and SVGAGI. CDR3 size: 15 residues. The CDR3 region is CASASGTGGIYEQYF. The CDR3 coding sequence is TGTGCCAGCGCTTCGGGGACAGGGGGCATATACGAGCAGTACTTC.

The rearrangement links TRBV18 to TRBJ2-3; unclear D gene. Looked up from germline, CDR1 is KGHSH and CDR2 is LQKENI. This CDR3 has 17 residues. The V end lost 1 base, the J end lost 2 bases, and 16 bases lay between the germline ends. The CDR3 nucleotides are TGTGCCAGCTCACCACTTTTTCGGGTAGTGGTCACAGATACGCAGTATTTT. Amino acid sequence: CASSPLFRVVVTDTQYF.

The table lists this clone with a few counts. The chain is built from TRBV18 and TRBJ2-1, with 7 bases fitting TRBD1. Germline V CDR1 and CDR2: KGHSH, LQKENI. The ends lost 6 bases at V and 0 bases at J; junction bases unmatched: 14. The CDR3 extends over 18 amino acids. The CDR3 sequence: CASSLRWQGDPSYNEQFF. CDR3 nucleotides: TGTGCCAGCTCCCTCAGGTGGCAGGGGGACCCCTCCTACAATGAGCAGTTCTTC.

The gene calls are TRBV9 and TRBJ1-3; the D gene is possibly TRBD1 (5 bases). Germline V gene data show CDR1 as SGDLS and CDR2 as YYNGEE. CDR3 size: 17 residues. Deletions cut 0 bases from V and 4 bases from J, with 17 bases between. Here the CDR3 reads CASSVGIGGEVGNTIYF. The CDR3 DNA reads TGTGCCAGCAGCGTAGGAATCGGAGGGGAAGTAGGAAACACCATATATTTT.

The chain employs TRBV7-9 and TRBJ1-2; D gene unclear. Between the trimmed V and J ends, which lost 2 bases and 4 bases, there was a span of 8 bases. The CDR3 sequence is 13 residues long. Germline V gene data show CDR1 as SEHNR and CDR2 as FQNEAQ (reference sequence). The CDR3 reads CASSLMESYGYTF. The DNA for the CDR3 is TGTGCCAGCAGCTTAATGGAGAGCTATGGCTACACCTTC.

This rearrangement joins TRBV4-1 to TRBJ1-1, with a weak D call TRBD1 (6 bases). The CDR3 is 16 amino acids. Germline V gene sequence: CDR1 MGHRA, CDR2 YSYEKL. Between the trimmed V and J ends, which lost 4 bases and 1 base, there was a span of 16 bases. As DNA, the CDR3 is TGCGCCAGCAGCCGGCGTTCCAGGGGCCCGAACACTGAAGCTTTCTTT. It yields the protein CASSRRSRGPNTEAFF.

The chain recombines TRBV7-8 with TRBJ2-3; 16 bases line up with TRBD2. The CDR3 runs 21 residues. The V and J ends lost 4 bases and 2 bases, in that order; junction bases with no gene match: 15. Germline loops: CDR1 SGHVS, CDR2 FQNEAQ. In DNA form, the CDR3 reads TGTGCCAGCAGCTCCGGGACTAGCGGGGGGGTAACCGCCTACGACACAGATACGCAGTATTTT. This gives the protein CASSSGTSGGVTAYDTDTQYF. The variable domain in full, with the rest retrieved from reference TRBV7-8 and TRBJ2-3, is GAGVSQSPRYKVAKRGQDVALRCDPISGHVSLFWYQQALGQGPEFLTYFQNEAQLDKSGLPSDRFFAERPEGSVSTLKIQRTQQEDSAVYLCASSSGTSGGVTAYDTDTQYFGPGTRLTVL.

The J gene is TRBJ1-5, the V gene TRBV15; 7 bases are shared with TRBD1. Germline-derived CDR1 and CDR2 are LNHNV and YYDKDF (reference sequence). After removal of 5 bases from V and 3 bases from J, the junction contained 10 bases not matched to a gene. The CDR3 has 16 residues. This CDR3 reads CATSAAGTAVNQPQHF. As DNA, the CDR3 is TGTGCCACCAGCGCCGCTGGGACAGCAGTCAATCAGCCCCAGCATTTT. The full variable domain, rest sourced from reference TRBV15 and TRBJ1-5, is DAMVIQNPRYQVTQFGKPVTLSCSQTLNHNVMYWYQQKSSQAPKLLFHYYDKDFNNEADTPDNFQSRRPNTSFCFLDIRSPGLGDTAMYLCATSAAGTAVNQPQHFGDGTRLSIL.

V is TRBV6-5 and J is TRBJ2-5; D perhaps matches TRBD1 (6 bases). Germline values: CDR1 MNHEY, CDR2 SVGAGI. This CDR3 contains 13 residues. The V gene lost 6 bases and the J gene lost 2 bases, with 10 bases spanning the gap. The chain's CDR3 is CASRKGGQETQYF. For the CDR3, the DNA is TGTGCCAGCAGGAAAGGGGGTCAAGAGACCCAGTACTTC.

The chain has TRBV28 and TRBJ2-7; D is uncertain. Germline values: CDR1 MDHEN, CDR2 SYDVKM. This CDR3 spans 11 amino acids. V lost 1 base to trimming and J lost 4 bases, with 2 bases between them. CDR3 DNA sequence: TGTGCCAGCAGTTTATTATACGAGCAGTACTTC. This gives the protein CASSLLYEQYF.

This clone appeared a single time. J is TRBJ2-7 and V is TRBV11-3; D unclear. Germline CDR1 is SGHNT and CDR2 is YENEEA. This CDR3 region has 14 residues. Deletions cut 1 base from V and 0 bases from J, with 7 bases between. The CDR3 loop reads CASSLGFSSYEQYF. CDR3 DNA: TGTGCCAGCAGCTTAGGATTTAGCTCCTACGAGCAGTACTTC.

The chain joins TRBV7-6 to TRBJ1-1, with D possibly being TRBD1 (6 bases). Germline V gene data show CDR1 as SGHVS and CDR2 as FNYEAQ. The CDR3 spans 12 residues. V shed 5 bases and J shed 7 bases, with 11 bases lying between them. The CDR3 coding sequence is TGTGCCAGCAGCGCTGGACAGAATGAAGCTTTCTTT. Translation: CASSAGQNEAFF.

CDR3 residues: CASSAETRGQDTQYF. DNA for the CDR3: TGTGCCAGCTCAGCCGAGACTAGAGGTCAAGATACGCAGTATTTT. V is TRBV18 and J is TRBJ2-3; D may be TRBD2 (6 bases). Per the germline V gene, CDR1 is KGHSH and CDR2 is LQKENI. V was pared by 5 bases and J by 5 bases, with 17 bases between. The CDR3 loop spans 15 amino acids.

V usage is TRBV27 and J usage is TRBJ1-1; 7 nucleotides align to TRBD1. The germline V gene encodes CDR1 MNHEY and CDR2 SMNVEV (reference sequence). V gave up 3 bases and J gave up 3 bases; unmatched junction bases: 4. The CDR3 spans 14 residues. Written as DNA, the CDR3 is TGTGCCAGCAGTTTGAGACAGGGTGACACTGAAGCTTTCTTT. Amino acids: CASSLRQGDTEAFF.

The chain combines TRBV10-3 with TRBJ1-3; D not certain. Germline CDR1 and CDR2: ENHRY and SYGVKD. The CDR3 is 14 residues long. Trimming left V 7 bases short and J 0 bases short, with 10 bases between. CDR3 bases: TGTGCCATCACAAAAGCAAGCTCTGGAAACACCATATATTTT. As protein: CAITKASSGNTIYF.

The chain combines TRBV15 with TRBJ2-2, with TRBD1 matching over 10 bases. Germline V lookup: CDR1 LNHNV, CDR2 YYDKDF (reference sequence). The CDR3 extends over 13 amino acids. Trimming removed 5 bases from V and 7 bases from J; junction bases left unmatched: 1. CDR3 in amino acids: CATSGQGVGELFF. DNA of the CDR3: TGTGCCACCAGCGGACAGGGGGTCGGGGAGCTGTTTTTT.

J is TRBJ2-7 and V is TRBV18, with a weak D call TRBD2 (6 bases). The CDR3 is 15 amino acids. Germline CDR1 KGHSH, CDR2 LQKENI. V was pared by 3 bases and J by 0 bases, with 12 bases between. The CDR3 here is CASSPPGLGSYEQYF. The CDR3 DNA is TGTGCCAGCTCACCGCCGGGACTGGGCTCCTACGAGCAGTACTTC.